Here is one T cell receptor (beta chain) with its context. The CDR3 extends over 18 amino acids. Germline CDR1 and CDR2: LNHNV and YYDKDF (reference sequence). Trimming took 4 bases from V and 0 from J; bases not matched to a gene: 12. The sample comes from a study of PD-1 blockade in classical Hodgkin lymphoma. Measured with immunoSEQ multiplex PCR; TCRdb has only the in-frame clones, and not every one. The table includes approximately 25,000 clones, over 80% detected once. No patient escaped relapse after autologous stem cell transplantation, and brentuximab vedotin exposure varied. It was by magnetic negative selection that CD4+ T cells were purified from thawed PBMCs. Best outcomes ranged across complete response, partial response and progressive disease.

The clonotype was recovered from a human donor with classical Hodgkin lymphoma. The rearrangement links TRBV15 to TRBJ1-2; the match to TRBD1 covers 9 bases. The starting material was CD4+ T cells from blood, obtained at baseline. The CDR3 DNA follows: TGTGCCACCAGCAAAAGGGAGGGACAGGGTTTCCCTAACTATGGCTACACCTTC. Amino acids: CATSKREGQGFPNYGYTF.